These 26 T cell receptor beta chains were sequenced from one sample in a study of OX40 agonist ivuxolimab in advanced cancers. Libraries were prepared by immunoSEQ multiplex PCR; TCRdb keeps only in-frame clonotypes and omits some of them. Here the sample spans some 130,000 clones, around 91% being singletons. The material sequenced was CD4+ or CD8+ T cells sorted from blood, taken in a trial of the OX40 agonist ivuxolimab. The receptor set was obtained from an adult with an advanced solid tumor such as melanoma, head and neck, liver or kidney cancer.

The J gene is TRBJ2-1, the V gene TRBV10-3, with D possibly being TRBD1 or TRBD2 (6 bases each). The CDR3 has 14 residues. Trimming cost V 11 bases and J 6 bases, with 20 bases left between them. CDR1 is ENHRY, CDR2 SYGVKD, per germline. This chain's CDR3 is CAVQRGGPSNEQFF. DNA of the CDR3: TGTGCCGTCCAGCGTGGGGGGCCCTCCAATGAGCAGTTCTTC.

Note on this clone: The junction does not match germline at one end; this may be a read error. CDR3: CASNNPGPGANVLTF. DNA of the CDR3: TGTGCCAGCAACAACCCCGGGCCTGGTGCCAACGTCCTGACTTTC. The V call is TRBV6-1, the J call TRBJ2-6; D uncertain. This CDR3 contains 15 residues. Germline loops: CDR1 MNHNS, CDR2 SASEGT.

This clone has just one count. The J gene is TRBJ2-6, the V gene TRBV5-1, with D uncertain. Germline values: CDR1 SGHRS, CDR2 YFSETQ. The V gene lost 1 base and the J gene lost 1 base, with 6 bases spanning the gap. This CDR3 contains 15 residues. This CDR3 reads CASSLILSGANVLTF. The CDR3 DNA reads TGCGCCAGCAGCTTGATACTTTCTGGGGCCAACGTCCTGACTTTC. Filled out from reference TRBV5-1 and TRBJ2-6, the complete variable domain reads KAGVTQTPRYLIKTRGQQVTLSCSPISGHRSVSWYQQTPGQGLQFLFEYFSETQRNKGNFPGRFSGRQFSNSRSEMNVSTLELGDSALYLCASSLILSGANVLTFGAGSRLTVL.

The V gene is TRBV14, the J gene TRBJ1-1, with 8 bases fitting TRBD1. The CDR3 totals 14 residues. V was clipped by 4 bases and J by 4 bases; unmatched bases: 5. Germline CDR1 reads SGHDN; CDR2 reads FVKESK. CDR3 sequence: CASSRFTGGTEAFF. The CDR3, as DNA: TGTGCCAGCAGCCGTTTCACAGGGGGCACTGAAGCTTTCTTT.

The chain employs TRBV18 and TRBJ2-3; 9 nucleotides line up with TRBD2. The CDR3 contains 17 residues. V gave up 0 bases and J gave up 10 bases; unmatched junction bases: 14. Looked up from germline, CDR1 is KGHSH and CDR2 is LQKENI. The CDR3: CASSPPSSGGSGGAQYF. The CDR3 DNA sequence: TGTGCCAGCTCACCACCGTCGAGCGGGGGGAGCGGCGGGGCGCAGTATTTT.

The gene calls are TRBV5-4 and TRBJ1-1; D unresolved. The CDR3 loop spans 14 amino acids. Germline values: CDR1 SGHNT, CDR2 YYREEE (reference sequence). Trimming left V 1 base short and J 2 bases short, with 9 bases between. The CDR3 DNA reads TGTGCCAGCAGCTTGACGGTTACAAACACTGAAGCTTTCTTT. Translation: CASSLTVTNTEAFF.

The CDR3 sequence is CASSWSLNTEAFF. DNA of the CDR3: TGTGCCAGCTCTTGGAGCCTGAACACTGAAGCTTTCTTT. The chain has TRBV7-2 and TRBJ1-1; D gene uncertain. V was cut by 8 bases and J by 0 bases, with 10 bases left in between. Germline assignment: CDR1 SGHTA and CDR2 FQGNSA. There are 13 residues in the CDR3.

The genes are TRBV6-5 and TRBJ1-5, with 7 nucleotides matching TRBD1. This CDR3 has 13 amino acids. From germline, CDR1 is MNHEY and CDR2 SVGAGI. Losses at the gene ends were 6 bases for V and 4 bases for J; bases not matched to a gene: 3. The CDR3 loop is CASRGGLNQPQHF. In DNA form, the CDR3 reads TGTGCCAGCAGAGGGGGCCTTAATCAGCCCCAGCATTTT.

The V gene is TRBV11-3, the J gene TRBJ2-1; TRBD2 matches at 7 bases. The CDR3 totals 16 residues. The ends lost 5 bases at V and 6 bases at J; junction bases unmatched: 13. Germline V gene lookup returns CDR1 SGHNT and CDR2 YENEEA. CDR3 amino acids: CASSARGQRGGNEQFF. CDR3 nucleotides: TGTGCCAGCAGCGCCCGGGGCCAGCGGGGAGGCAATGAGCAGTTCTTC.

V gene TRBV28 combines with J gene TRBJ1-4; D is unresolved. The CDR3 runs to 14 residues. Germline values: CDR1 MDHEN, CDR2 SYDVKM. V was trimmed by 3 bases and J by 7 bases, leaving 12 bases between them. The CDR3 sequence: CASSFNAGGEKLFF. The CDR3 nucleotides are TGTGCCAGCAGTTTTAACGCGGGCGGTGAAAAACTGTTTTTT.

This chain links TRBV9 with TRBJ1-1; D uncertain. Germline CDR1 is SGDLS and CDR2 is YYNGEE. Trimming removed 0 bases at V and 5 bases at J, with 8 bases between. CDR3 length equals 13 residues. CDR3: CASSVGPTTEAFF. The CDR3 DNA is TGTGCCAGCAGCGTAGGTCCCACGACTGAAGCTTTCTTT.

The gene calls are TRBV30 and TRBJ2-5; TRBD1 aligns across 7 bases. Looked up from germline, CDR1 is GTSNPN and CDR2 is SVGIG (reference sequence). V was clipped by 0 bases and J by 2 bases; unmatched bases: 6. The CDR3 has 15 residues. The CDR3 here is CAWSVGGSVQETQYF. In DNA form, the CDR3 reads TGTGCCTGGAGTGTAGGGGGCTCAGTGCAAGAGACCCAGTACTTC.

The chain carries TRBV5-3 and TRBJ2-1, with TRBD2 identical over 15 bases. TRBV5-3 is noted as an ORF with a role that remains uncertain. V shed 9 bases, J shed 8 bases, and the junction held 18 bases outside the gene matches. The CDR3 runs 18 residues. The CDR3 bases are TGTGCCAAACTCCTCCCGGGACTAGCGGGGGGCCCTAGCGATGAGCAGTTCTTC. Residues: CAKLLPGLAGGPSDEQFF.

The rearrangement links TRBV9 to TRBJ2-3; the D gene could be TRBD1 or TRBD2 (5 bases each). Trimming removed 1 base at V and 4 bases at J, with 13 bases between. Germline V gene lookup returns CDR1 SGDLS and CDR2 YYNGEE. The CDR3 is made up of 15 amino acids. DNA of the CDR3: TGTGCCAGCAGCGTACTTGGGGACGTTCCAGATACGCAGTATTTT. Its translation: CASSVLGDVPDTQYF.

The rearrangement uses TRBV27 and TRBJ2-1; D unclear. The length of the CDR3 is 12 residues. In germline, CDR1 is MNHEY, CDR2 SMNVEV (reference sequence). V lost 0 bases to trimming and J lost 4 bases, with 1 base between them. This CDR3 reads CASSLSYNEQFF. For the CDR3, the DNA is TGTGCCAGCAGTTTATCGTACAATGAGCAGTTCTTC.

In its sample, this clone was seen a few times. The CDR3 DNA reads as TGTGCCAGCAGCTTACCCGCGACAGGGCTGGGTCAGCCCCAGCATTTT. Translating it yields CASSLPATGLGQPQHF. The chain combines TRBV7-8 with TRBJ1-5; the match to TRBD1 covers 7 bases. Germline V gene lookup returns CDR1 SGHVS and CDR2 FQNEAQ. This CDR3 region has 16 residues. V dropped 2 bases and J dropped 6; count of bases not matched to a gene: 10.

This chain links TRBV7-2 with TRBJ1-3; D might be TRBD1 (5 bases). The germline V and J ends were trimmed by 5 bases and 3 bases, with 11 bases remaining between them. The CDR3 runs to 14 residues. Germline CDR1 SGHTA, CDR2 FQGNSA. CDR3: CASSTQTVGNTIYF. Here the CDR3 DNA reads TGTGCCAGCAGCACCCAGACAGTTGGAAACACCATATATTTT.

The J gene is TRBJ1-1, the V gene TRBV5-6, with 7 positions matching TRBD1. This CDR3 region has 14 residues. Germline V lookup: CDR1 SGHDT, CDR2 YYEEEE. Trimming at V came to 4 bases and at J to 4 bases, leaving 7 bases not matched to a gene. The CDR3 region is CASSVRGQRTEAFF. CDR3 DNA sequence: TGTGCCAGCAGCGTGCGGGGACAGCGCACTGAAGCTTTCTTT.

This chain uses TRBV7-9 with TRBJ1-4; no firm D call. Germline values: CDR1 SEHNR, CDR2 FQNEAQ (reference sequence). This CDR3 is 13 amino acids long. V lost 1 base and J 3 bases, leaving 3 bases between the germline ends. The CDR3 region is CASSLDANEKLFF. The CDR3, as DNA: TGTGCCAGCAGCTTAGATGCTAATGAAAAACTGTTTTTT.

CDR3 region: CASSPPGGAKNIQYF. CDR3 in DNA: TGTGCCAGCAGCCCCCCGGGGGGAGCCAAAAACATTCAGTACTTC. This sequence joins TRBV7-2 and TRBJ2-4; 7 positions match TRBD2. The CDR3 is 15 residues long. Trimming removed 5 bases from V and 0 bases from J; junction bases left unmatched: 4. From germline, CDR1 is SGHTA and CDR2 FQGNSA. Using reference TRBV7-2 and TRBJ2-4 for the parts outside the CDR3, the full variable domain is GAGVSQSPSNKVTEKGKDVELRCDPISGHTALYWYRQSLGQGLEFLIYFQGNSAPDKSGLPSDRFSAERTGGSVSTLTIQRTQQEDSAVYLCASSPPGGAKNIQYFGAGTRLSVL.

This chain joins TRBV6-6 and TRBJ2-1, with TRBD2 matching over 7 bases. CDR3 length: 13 residues. V was clipped by 6 bases and J by 3 bases; unmatched bases: 2. In germline, CDR1 is MNHNY, CDR2 SVGAGI (reference sequence). The CDR3 sequence is CASSGGIYNEQFF. The DNA of the CDR3 is TGTGCCAGCAGCGGGGGGATCTACAATGAGCAGTTCTTC.

This clone was counted a single time. The chain combines TRBV9 with TRBJ2-5; maybe TRBD2 (5 bases). Germline values: CDR1 SGDLS, CDR2 YYNGEE. The CDR3 has 15 amino acids. The ends were cut back, 0 bases at V and 4 bases at J, with 13 bases in the middle. Here the CDR3 DNA reads TGTGCCAGCAGCGTAGGGGAGAGAGGCACAGAGACCCAGTACTTC. It encodes CASSVGERGTETQYF.

V gene TRBV7-9 combines with J gene TRBJ2-1; D might be TRBD1 (6 bases). V was shortened by 6 bases and J by 6 bases, with 24 bases between the two germline ends. The CDR3 has 17 residues. CDR1 SEHNR and CDR2 FQNEAQ come from the germline V gene (reference sequence). As DNA, the CDR3 is TGTGCCAGCAGTTCGACAGGTTCACATAGGTTGGTCAATGAGCAGTTCTTC. This encodes CASSSTGSHRLVNEQFF.

The rearrangement links TRBV2 to TRBJ2-4; TRBD1 agrees at 7 bases. Trimming cost V 6 bases and J 0 bases; bases outside gene matches: 8. The CDR3 has 16 amino acids. Looked up from germline, CDR1 is SNHLY and CDR2 is FYNNEI. The CDR3 coding sequence is TGTGCCAGCAGGGGACAGTTGATCGGAGCCAAAAACATTCAGTACTTC. Translated: CASRGQLIGAKNIQYF. The variable domain in full, completed from reference TRBV2 and TRBJ2-4, reads EPEVTQTPSHQVTQMGQEVILRCVPISNHLYFYWYRQILGQKVEFLVSFYNNEISEKSEIFDDQFSVERPDGSNFTLKIRSTKLEDSAMYFCASRGQLIGAKNIQYFGAGTRLSVL.

The rearrangement uses TRBV7-2 and TRBJ2-2; D possibly corresponds to TRBD1 (6 bases). This CDR3 comprises 13 residues. Trimming took off 2 bases at V and 9 bases at J, with 10 bases between the two ends. Germline assignment: CDR1 SGHTA and CDR2 FQGNSA. As DNA, the CDR3 is TGTGCCAGCAGCTTATGGGGGCTAAGGGAGCTGTTTTTT. This translates into CASSLWGLRELFF.

This chain connects TRBV28 to TRBJ2-2; 7 bases agree with TRBD1. CDR1 and CDR2 from the germline V gene are MDHEN and SYDVKM. J lost 1 base, V lost 6 bases, and 8 bases had no gene match. The CDR3 extends over 16 amino acids. CDR3 bases: TGTGCCAGCAGCTCCACAGGGGTCCTGAACACCGGGGAGCTGTTTTTT. Translation: CASSSTGVLNTGELFF. Combining the CDR3 with reference TRBV28 and TRBJ2-2 gives the whole variable domain DVKVTQSSRYLVKRTGEKVFLECVQDMDHENMFWYRQDPGLGLRLIYFSYDVKMKEKGDIPEGYSVSREKKERFSLILESASTNQTSMYLCASSSTGVLNTGELFFGEGSRLTVL.